This T cell receptor (beta chain) comes out of a study of blood T cell repertoires in COVID-19. Study as a whole: From T cells, B-cell-depleted T cells, or PBMCs came the material, which was cDNA or gDNA.

Cohort allocation depended upon clinical history that participants reported. For recovered donors of Cohort 3, there were two negative PCRs, clearance, or symptom resolution. Germline CDR1 SGHDN, CDR2 FVKESK. The CDR3 is 18 residues long. V lost 1 base to trimming and J lost 5 bases; unmatched junction nucleotides: 15. Some clones are missing from TCRdb's copy, which holds only in-frame ones; the method was immunoSEQ multiplex PCR. Of 190,000 or so clones listed, 85% to 90% were seen once; the top ten hold 0.95% to 1.5%. The sample comprised PBMCs or T cells enriched from blood (not recorded which). The gene calls are TRBV14 and TRBJ2-5; 8 positions match TRBD1. This TCR came from a man aged 30-40 years who had recovered from COVID-19. CDR3 in amino acids: CASSQAPRTGIRWETQYF. Written as DNA, the CDR3 is TGTGCCAGCAGCCAAGCTCCCCGGACAGGGATAAGGTGGGAGACCCAGTACTTC.